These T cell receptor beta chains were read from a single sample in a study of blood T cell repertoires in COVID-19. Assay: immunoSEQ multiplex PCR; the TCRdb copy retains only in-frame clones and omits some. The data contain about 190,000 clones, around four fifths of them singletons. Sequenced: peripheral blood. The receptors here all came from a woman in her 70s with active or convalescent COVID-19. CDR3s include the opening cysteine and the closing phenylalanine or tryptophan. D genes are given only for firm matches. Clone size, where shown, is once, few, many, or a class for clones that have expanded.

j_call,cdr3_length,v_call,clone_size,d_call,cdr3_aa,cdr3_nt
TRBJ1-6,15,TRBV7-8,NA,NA,CASSLIRGENSPLHF,TGTGCCAGCAGCTTAATTCGGGGGGAAAATTCACCCCTCCACTTT
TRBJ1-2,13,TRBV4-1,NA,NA,CASSHKEGYGYTF,TGCGCCAGCAGCCATAAAGAGGGCTATGGCTACACCTTC
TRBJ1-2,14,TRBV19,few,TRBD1,CASSIGGTATGYTF,TGTGCCAGTAGTATTGGGGGGACAGCGACCGGCTACACCTTC
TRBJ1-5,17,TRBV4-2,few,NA,CASSRISGSQGNQPQHF,TGTGCCAGCAGCCGAATTTCCGGGAGCCAGGGCAATCAGCCCCAGCATTTT
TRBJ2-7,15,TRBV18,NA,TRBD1,CASSPAGGLDYEQYF,TGTGCCAGCTCACCAGCAGGGGGTCTCGACTACGAGCAGTACTTC
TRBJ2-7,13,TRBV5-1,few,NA,CASSLGSGDEQYF,TGCGCCAGCAGCTTGGGGTCGGGGGACGAGCAGTACTTC
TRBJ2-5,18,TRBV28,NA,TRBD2,CASSPSPGTSGSQETQYF,TGTGCCAGCAGCCCATCTCCCGGGACTAGCGGGAGCCAAGAGACCCAGTACTTC
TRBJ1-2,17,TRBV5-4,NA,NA,CASSLGGRRAGLWGYTF,TGTGCCAGCAGCTTGGGCGGAAGGAGGGCAGGGCTATGGGGCTACACCTTC
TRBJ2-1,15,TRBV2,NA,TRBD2,CASSYLAGAYNEQFF,TGTGCCAGCAGTTACCTAGCGGGAGCTTACAATGAGCAGTTCTTC
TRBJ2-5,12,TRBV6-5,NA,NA,CASRYSGQTQYF,TGTGCCAGCCGGTACTCGGGCCAGACCCAGTACTTC
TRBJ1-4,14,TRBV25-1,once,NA,CASSEGLINEKLFF,TGTGCCAGCAGTGAAGGCCTGATTAATGAAAAACTGTTTTTT
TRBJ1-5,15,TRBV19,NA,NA,CASSIAGVWNQPQHF,TGTGCCAGTAGTATAGCAGGGGTTTGGAATCAGCCCCAGCATTTT
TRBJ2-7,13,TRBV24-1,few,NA,CATSDGQNYEQYF,TGTGCCACCAGTGACGGACAGAACTACGAGCAGTACTTC
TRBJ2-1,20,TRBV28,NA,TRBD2,CASSFPPRTSGFSSYNEQFF,TGTGCCAGCAGTTTCCCGCCCCGGACTAGCGGTTTTAGCTCCTACAATGAGCAGTTCTTC
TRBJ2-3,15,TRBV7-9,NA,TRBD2,CASRGRESLTDTQYF,TGTGCCAGCAGGGGGCGGGAGAGTCTGACAGATACGCAGTATTTT
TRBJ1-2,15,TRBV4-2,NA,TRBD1,CASSQVERTGSGYTF,TGTGCCAGCAGCCAAGTAGAGAGGACAGGGTCCGGCTACACCTTC
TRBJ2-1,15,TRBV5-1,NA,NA,CASSPARLVLGEQFF,TGCGCCAGCAGCCCCGCGAGACTAGTCTTAGGTGAGCAGTTCTTC
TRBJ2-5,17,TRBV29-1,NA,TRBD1,CSVNGAGTGRLQETQYF,TGCAGCGTTAACGGTGCAGGGACAGGGAGGCTTCAAGAGACCCAGTACTTC
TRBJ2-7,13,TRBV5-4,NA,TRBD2,CASSFLAGEVQYF,TGTGCCAGCAGCTTCCTAGCGGGAGAGGTGCAGTACTTC
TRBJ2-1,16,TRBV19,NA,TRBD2,CASSIVSGRGYNEQFF,TGTGCCAGTAGTATAGTTAGCGGGCGGGGGTACAATGAGCAGTTCTTC
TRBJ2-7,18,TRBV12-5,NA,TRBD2,CASGSHRGAGENAYEQYF,TGTGCTAGTGGTTCCCACCGGGGAGCGGGAGAAAATGCCTACGAGCAGTACTTC
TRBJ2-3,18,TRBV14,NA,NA,CASSQDPTGRLSTDTQYF,TGTGCCAGCAGCCAAGACCCTACAGGGCGCCTTAGCACAGATACGCAGTATTTT
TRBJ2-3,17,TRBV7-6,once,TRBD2,CASSPSKLAGSTDTQYF,TGTGCCAGCAGCCCTAGCAAACTAGCGGGGTCCACAGATACGCAGTATTTT
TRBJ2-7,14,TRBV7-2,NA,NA,CASSLDSTNYEQYF,TGTGCCAGCAGCTTAGACAGTACGAACTACGAGCAGTACTTC
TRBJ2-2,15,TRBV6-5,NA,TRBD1,CASNMRTGDTGELFF,TGTGCCAGCAATATGAGGACAGGGGACACCGGGGAGCTGTTTTTT
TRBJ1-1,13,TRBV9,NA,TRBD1,CASSPGGNTEAFF,TGTGCCAGCAGCCCAGGGGGCAACACTGAAGCTTTCTTT
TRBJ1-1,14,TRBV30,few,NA,CAWSEGQLNTEAFF,TGTGCCTGGAGTGAAGGACAATTGAACACTGAAGCTTTCTTT